This T cell receptor beta chain is from a study of Ad26.COV2.S vaccination and SARS-CoV-2 variants. V gave up 0 bases and J gave up 4 bases, with 7 bases separating them. The CDR3 runs 14 residues. CDR1 and CDR2 (germline): MNHEY, SVGAGI. Specified treatment: about 20 received Ad26.COV2.S at low or high dose, single or two shots; about 5 received placebo; per-sample allocation not given. Collection of the samples took place on day 63 after the first injection of vaccine or placebo. Clones were read by immunoSEQ multiplex PCR, and TCRdb kept only the in-frame ones, dropping some. The table has about 350,000 clones, around 88% seen once; the top ten hold about 11%.

The TCR originated in a person aged 18-65 years who received the Ad26.COV2.S COVID-19 vaccine or a placebo. This material consisted of peripheral blood, taken in a trial of Ad26.COV2.S vaccine versus placebo. The chain combines TRBV6-5 with TRBJ1-3; D is uncertain. The CDR3 here is CASSYSGPGNTIYF. The CDR3 DNA is TGTGCCAGCAGTTACTCAGGACCAGGAAACACCATATATTTT.